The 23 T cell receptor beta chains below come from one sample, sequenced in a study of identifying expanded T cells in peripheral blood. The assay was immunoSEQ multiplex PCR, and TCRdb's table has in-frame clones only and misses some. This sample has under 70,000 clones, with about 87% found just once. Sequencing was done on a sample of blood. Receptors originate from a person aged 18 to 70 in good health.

CDR3 coding DNA: TGTGCCAGCAGGATACGACAGGTCCCATCCGGGGAGCTGTTTTTT. Translated: CASRIRQVPSGELFF. V and J are TRBV28 and TRBJ2-2; maybe TRBD1 (6 bases). V gave up 6 bases and J gave up 6 bases, with 17 bases separating them. The germline CDR1 and CDR2 sequences are MDHEN and SYDVKM. CDR3 length: 15 residues.

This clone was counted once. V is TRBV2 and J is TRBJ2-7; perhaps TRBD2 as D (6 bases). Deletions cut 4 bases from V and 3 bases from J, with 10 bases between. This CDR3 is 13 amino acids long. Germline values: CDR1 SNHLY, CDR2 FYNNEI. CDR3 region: CASSVRGNYEQYF. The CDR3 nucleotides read TGTGCCAGCAGTGTCCGGGGGAACTACGAGCAGTACTTC. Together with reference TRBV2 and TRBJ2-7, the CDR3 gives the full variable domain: EPEVTQTPSHQVTQMGQEVILRCVPISNHLYFYWYRQILGQKVEFLVSFYNNEISEKSEIFDDQFSVERPDGSNFTLKIRSTKLEDSAMYFCASSVRGNYEQYFGPGTRLTVT.

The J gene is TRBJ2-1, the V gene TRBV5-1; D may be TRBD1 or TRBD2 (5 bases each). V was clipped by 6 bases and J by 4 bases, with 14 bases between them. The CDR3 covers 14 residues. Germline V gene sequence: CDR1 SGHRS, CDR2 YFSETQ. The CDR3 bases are TGCGCCAGCACTCCGGGGCCGGCTTACAATGAGCAGTTCTTC. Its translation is CASTPGPAYNEQFF.

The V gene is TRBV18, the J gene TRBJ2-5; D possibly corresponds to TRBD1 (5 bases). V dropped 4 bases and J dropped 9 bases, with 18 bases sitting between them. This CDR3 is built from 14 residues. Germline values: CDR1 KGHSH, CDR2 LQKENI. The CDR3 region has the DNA TGTGCCAGCTCACTCGATAACAGGAATCGGGCCCAGTACTTC. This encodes CASSLDNRNRAQYF.

CDR3 residues: CAWRPRGVNSGANVLTF. The CDR3, as DNA: TGTGCCTGGAGGCCCAGGGGGGTCAACTCTGGGGCCAACGTCCTGACTTTC. The gene calls are TRBV30 and TRBJ2-6; a weak D match, TRBD1 (7 bases). V was cut by 3 bases and J by 0 bases, with 15 bases left in between. The CDR3 totals 17 residues. CDR1 and CDR2 from the germline V gene are GTSNPN and SVGIG (reference sequence).

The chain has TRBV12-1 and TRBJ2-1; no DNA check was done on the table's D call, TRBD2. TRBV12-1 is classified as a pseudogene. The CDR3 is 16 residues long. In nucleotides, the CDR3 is TGTGCCAGCAGGCTCAACGGGGGGCCCTCCTACAATGAGCAGTTCTTC. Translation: CASRLNGGPSYNEQFF.

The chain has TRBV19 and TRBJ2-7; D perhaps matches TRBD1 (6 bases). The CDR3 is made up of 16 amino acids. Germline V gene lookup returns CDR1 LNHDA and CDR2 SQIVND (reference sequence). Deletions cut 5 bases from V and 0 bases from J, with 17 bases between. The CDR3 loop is CASSLVWQGSSYEQYF. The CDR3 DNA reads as TGTGCCAGTAGTCTTGTGTGGCAGGGGAGCTCCTACGAGCAGTACTTC.

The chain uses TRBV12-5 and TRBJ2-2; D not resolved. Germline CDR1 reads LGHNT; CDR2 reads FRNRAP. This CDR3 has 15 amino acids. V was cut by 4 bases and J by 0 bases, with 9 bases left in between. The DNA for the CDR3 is TGTGCTAGTGGTTCGATGAAAGCGAACACCGGGGAGCTGTTTTTT. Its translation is CASGSMKANTGELFF.

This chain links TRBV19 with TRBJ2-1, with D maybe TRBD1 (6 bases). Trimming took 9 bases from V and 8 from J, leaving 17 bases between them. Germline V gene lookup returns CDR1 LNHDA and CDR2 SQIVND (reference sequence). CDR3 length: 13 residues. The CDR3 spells CASQRQDFDEQFF. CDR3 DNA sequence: TGTGCCAGCCAGAGACAGGATTTCGATGAGCAGTTCTTC.

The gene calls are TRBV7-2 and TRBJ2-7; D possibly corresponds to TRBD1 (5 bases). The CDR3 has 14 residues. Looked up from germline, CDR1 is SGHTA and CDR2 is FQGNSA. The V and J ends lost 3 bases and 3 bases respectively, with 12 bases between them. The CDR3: CASSFFQGNYEQYF. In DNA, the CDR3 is TGTGCCAGCAGCTTTTTCCAGGGCAACTACGAGCAGTACTTC.

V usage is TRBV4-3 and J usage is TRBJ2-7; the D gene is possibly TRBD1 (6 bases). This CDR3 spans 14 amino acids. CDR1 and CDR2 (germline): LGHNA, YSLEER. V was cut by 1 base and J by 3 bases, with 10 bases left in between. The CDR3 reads CASSQGHRDYEQYF. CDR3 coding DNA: TGCGCCAGCAGCCAAGGACACAGGGACTACGAGCAGTACTTC.

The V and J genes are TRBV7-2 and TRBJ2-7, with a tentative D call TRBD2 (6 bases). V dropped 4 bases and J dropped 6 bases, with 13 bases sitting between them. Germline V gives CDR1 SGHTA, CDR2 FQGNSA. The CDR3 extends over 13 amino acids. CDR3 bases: TGTGCCAGCAGCTCCCCGGGACTGGGCGAGCAGTACTTC. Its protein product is CASSSPGLGEQYF. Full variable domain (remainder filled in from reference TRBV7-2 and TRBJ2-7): GAGVSQSPSNKVTEKGKDVELRCDPISGHTALYWYRQSLGQGLEFLIYFQGNSAPDKSGLPSDRFSAERTGGSVSTLTIQRTQQEDSAVYLCASSSPGLGEQYFGPGTRLTVT.

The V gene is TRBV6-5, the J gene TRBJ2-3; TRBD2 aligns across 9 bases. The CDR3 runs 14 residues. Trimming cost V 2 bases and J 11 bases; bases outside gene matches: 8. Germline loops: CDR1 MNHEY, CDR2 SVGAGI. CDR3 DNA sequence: TGTGCCAGCAGTTACGTGGGGGCGCGGGGGGGGCAGTATTTT. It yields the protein CASSYVGARGGQYF.

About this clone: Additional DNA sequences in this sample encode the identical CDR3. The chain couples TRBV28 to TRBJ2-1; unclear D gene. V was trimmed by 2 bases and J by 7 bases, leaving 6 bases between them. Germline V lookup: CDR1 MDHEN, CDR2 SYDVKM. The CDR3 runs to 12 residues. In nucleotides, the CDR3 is TGTGCCAGCAGTTTACTGGGAAATGAGCAGTTCTTC. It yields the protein CASSLLGNEQFF.

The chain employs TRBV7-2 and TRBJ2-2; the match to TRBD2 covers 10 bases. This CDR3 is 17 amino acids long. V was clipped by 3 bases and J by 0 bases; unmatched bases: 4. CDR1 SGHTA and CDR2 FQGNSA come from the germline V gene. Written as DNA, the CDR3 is TGTGCCAGCAGCTTCCCCCTAGCGGGAGCGAACACCGGGGAGCTGTTTTTT. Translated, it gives CASSFPLAGANTGELFF. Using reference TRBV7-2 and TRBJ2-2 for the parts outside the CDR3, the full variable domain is GAGVSQSPSNKVTEKGKDVELRCDPISGHTALYWYRQSLGQGLEFLIYFQGNSAPDKSGLPSDRFSAERTGGSVSTLTIQRTQQEDSAVYLCASSFPLAGANTGELFFGEGSRLTVL.

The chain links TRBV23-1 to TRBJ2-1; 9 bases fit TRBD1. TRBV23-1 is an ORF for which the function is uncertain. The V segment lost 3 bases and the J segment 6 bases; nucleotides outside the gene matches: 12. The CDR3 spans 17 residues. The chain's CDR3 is CASSHKPGQGPGNEQFF. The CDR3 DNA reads TGCGCCAGCAGTCATAAACCGGGACAGGGTCCTGGCAATGAGCAGTTCTTC.

DNA for the CDR3: TGTGCCAGCAGTCCCCGGACTGGGCGGCATGAGCAGTTCTTC. Encoded protein: CASSPRTGRHEQFF. The chain combines TRBV28 with TRBJ2-1; a possible D gene is TRBD2 (5 bases). V lost 5 bases and J 8 bases, leaving 16 bases between the germline ends. Germline V gene sequence: CDR1 MDHEN, CDR2 SYDVKM. The length of the CDR3 is 14 residues.

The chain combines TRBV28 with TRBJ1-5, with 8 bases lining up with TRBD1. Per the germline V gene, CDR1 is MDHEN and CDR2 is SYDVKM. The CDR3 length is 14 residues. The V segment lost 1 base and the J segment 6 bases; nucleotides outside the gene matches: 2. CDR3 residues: CASSLSGGGQPQHF. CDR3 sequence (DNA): TGTGCCAGCAGTTTATCAGGGGGCGGTCAGCCCCAGCATTTT.

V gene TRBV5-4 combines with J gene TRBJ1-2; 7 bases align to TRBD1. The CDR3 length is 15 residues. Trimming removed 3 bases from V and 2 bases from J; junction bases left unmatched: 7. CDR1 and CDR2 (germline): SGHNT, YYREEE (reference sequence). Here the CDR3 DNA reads TGTGCCAGCAGCTCCTATTTGGACAGGAACTATGGCTACACCTTC. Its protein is CASSSYLDRNYGYTF. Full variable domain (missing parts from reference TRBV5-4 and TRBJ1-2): ETGVTQSPTHLIKTRGQQVTLRCSSQSGHNTVSWYQQALGQGPQFIFQYYREEENGRGNFPPRFSGLQFPNYSSELNVNALELDDSALYLCASSSYLDRNYGYTFGSGTRLTVV.

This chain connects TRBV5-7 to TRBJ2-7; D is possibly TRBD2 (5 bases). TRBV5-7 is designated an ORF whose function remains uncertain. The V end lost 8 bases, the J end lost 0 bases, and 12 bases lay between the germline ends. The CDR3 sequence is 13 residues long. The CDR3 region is CARTHRGSYEQYF. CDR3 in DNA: TGTGCCAGGACACACCGGGGCTCCTACGAGCAGTACTTC.

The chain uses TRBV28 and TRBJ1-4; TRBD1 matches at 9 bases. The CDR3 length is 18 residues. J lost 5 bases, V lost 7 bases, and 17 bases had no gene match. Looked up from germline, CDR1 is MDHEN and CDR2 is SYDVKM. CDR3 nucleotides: TGTGCCAGCACCCGGACAGGGGTCGGCCCCGGGCCCAATGAAAAACTGTTTTTT. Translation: CASTRTGVGPGPNEKLFF. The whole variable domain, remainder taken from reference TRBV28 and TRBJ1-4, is DVKVTQSSRYLVKRTGEKVFLECVQDMDHENMFWYRQDPGLGLRLIYFSYDVKMKEKGDIPEGYSVSREKKERFSLILESASTNQTSMYLCASTRTGVGPGPNEKLFFGSGTQLSVL.

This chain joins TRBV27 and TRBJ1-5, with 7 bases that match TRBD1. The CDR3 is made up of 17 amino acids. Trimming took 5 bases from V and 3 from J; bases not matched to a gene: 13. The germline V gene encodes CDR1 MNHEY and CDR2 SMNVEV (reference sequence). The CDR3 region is CASSPLSPTGTNQPQHF. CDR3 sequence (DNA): TGTGCCAGCAGTCCCCTCTCCCCGACAGGGACCAATCAGCCCCAGCATTTT.

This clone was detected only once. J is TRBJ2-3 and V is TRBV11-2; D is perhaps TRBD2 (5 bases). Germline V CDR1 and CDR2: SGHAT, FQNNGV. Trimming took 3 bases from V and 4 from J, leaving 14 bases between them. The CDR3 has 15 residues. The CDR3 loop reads CASSFQIKRADTQYF. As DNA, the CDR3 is TGTGCCAGCAGCTTTCAGATCAAGAGGGCAGATACGCAGTATTTT.